This TCR beta chain was observed in a study of neurological immune-mediated disorders. The time point here: longitudinal time-point 1 (baseline). For the unsorted libraries, 2 million PBMCs stored at -80 C served as input. This clonotype was picked up many times. What it binds is unknown. The CDR3 length is 13 residues. V lost 2 bases and J 6 bases, leaving 8 bases between the germline ends. Germline V gives CDR1 SGHRS, CDR2 YFSETQ. 5'RACE employing 10-nucleotide random UMIs yielded the cDNA. TCRdb re-called the 5' RACE reads through MiXCR, storing one row per CDR3 protein. The repertoire includes fewer than 55,000 distinct CDR3 sequences, approximately 9.1% of them detected once, and 1.5% to 2% sits in the top ten. Study observations and caveats: There were no CDR3 amino acid sequences shared by expanded clones across subjects, a result suggesting private repertoires in all groups.

The sample was PBMCs. This sequence joins TRBV5-1 and TRBJ2-2, with a possible D match to TRBD1 (5 bases). The receptor comes from a woman between 35 and 50 years old in good health. CDR3 in DNA: TGCGCCAGCAGCTTAGGGGATCCCGGGGAGCTGTTTTTT. Amino acids: CASSLGDPGELFF.